This T cell receptor (beta chain) was captured in a study of blood T cell repertoires in COVID-19. About the research overall: Acute-phase and convalescent COVID-19 samples originated in the United States, Italy and Spain. From T cells, B-cell-depleted T cells, or PBMCs came the material, which was cDNA or gDNA.

This clone was seen a handful of times. One junction end does not reproduce the germline sequence, and a read error may be involved. As handled by the study authors: Reference gene primer amplification yielded estimated nucleated cell counts. Data came from immunoSEQ multiplex PCR; TCRdb stores just in-frame clones and leaves some out. D and trimming were read from the DNA, whereas the V and J calls and clone size are those reported in that table. Altogether approximately 230,000 clones are present, around 82% being singletons, with the ten largest covering 5% to 6%. Germline V CDR1 and CDR2: SGHRS, YFSETQ. CDR3 length equals 15 residues.

The sequence came from a man aged 80 or over with acute or convalescent COVID-19. The genes are TRBV5-1 and TRBJ1-1, with TRBD1 matching 7 bases. Sequences were obtained from peripheral blood. The CDR3 is CASSLVAGGNAEAFF. CDR3 nucleotides: TGCGCCAGCAGCTTGGTAGCAGGGGGGAACGCTGAAGCTTTCTTT.